The 14 T cell receptor beta chains in this list originate from one sample, sequenced in a study of control samples from healthy donors and cancer patients. The method was immunoSEQ multiplex PCR; TCRdb's version includes in-frame clones alone and lacks a portion of them. The sample yields more than 80,000 clones, approximately 93% seen once. The sequencing sample was made of blood. The source of these receptors is a man between 18 and 35 years old in good health.

The chain employs TRBV5-1 and TRBJ1-1, with no clear D. V gave up 0 bases and J gave up 5 bases, with 11 bases separating them. Germline-derived CDR1 and CDR2 are SGHRS and YFSETQ. The CDR3 runs to 14 residues. This chain's CDR3 is CASSLGGVGTEAFF. The DNA for the CDR3 is TGCGCCAGCAGCTTGGGAGGAGTCGGGACTGAAGCTTTCTTT. The full variable domain, in which reference TRBV5-1 and TRBJ1-1 provide the parts outside the CDR3, is KAGVTQTPRYLIKTRGQQVTLSCSPISGHRSVSWYQQTPGQGLQFLFEYFSETQRNKGNFPGRFSGRQFSNSRSEMNVSTLELGDSALYLCASSLGGVGTEAFFGQGTRLTVV.

This chain uses TRBV7-8 with TRBJ2-7, with a possible D match to TRBD2 (6 bases). The CDR3 is 15 amino acids. The ends were cut back, 1 base at V and 2 bases at J, with 12 bases in the middle. Germline loops: CDR1 SGHVS, CDR2 FQNEAQ. The CDR3, as DNA: TGTGCCAGCAGCTTAGGGAGGGCTAGAGCCTACGAGCAGTACTTC. Residues: CASSLGRARAYEQYF. The full variable domain, rest sourced from reference TRBV7-8 and TRBJ2-7, is GAGVSQSPRYKVAKRGQDVALRCDPISGHVSLFWYQQALGQGPEFLTYFQNEAQLDKSGLPSDRFFAERPEGSVSTLKIQRTQQEDSAVYLCASSLGRARAYEQYFGPGTRLTVT.

The chain has TRBV7-3 and TRBJ2-1; 13 bases align to TRBD2. V trimming: 5 bases; J trimming: 6 bases; junction bases outside the gene matches: 13. Germline V gene sequence: CDR1 SGHTA, CDR2 FQGTGA. This CDR3 has 18 residues. The CDR3 loop is CASSPRGSRLAGGNEQFF. DNA of the CDR3: TGTGCCAGCAGCCCGCGAGGGTCGAGACTAGCGGGAGGCAATGAGCAGTTCTTC.

The V gene is TRBV7-9, the J gene TRBJ1-2; D remains ambiguous. Germline V gives CDR1 SEHNR, CDR2 FQNEAQ (reference sequence). The CDR3 length is 12 residues. V dropped 5 bases and J dropped 10 bases, with 14 bases sitting between them. The CDR3 coding sequence is TGTGCCAGCAGCCCCTCGACCGGAAACTACACCTTC. Amino acids: CASSPSTGNYTF.

This clone has just one count. This chain uses TRBV2 with TRBJ1-2; D is unresolved. The CDR3 consists of 12 residues. CDR1 is SNHLY, CDR2 FYNNEI, per germline. The V and J ends lost 3 bases and 5 bases respectively, with 7 bases between them. Here the CDR3 reads CASSDSWYGYTF. DNA of the CDR3: TGTGCCAGCAGTGACTCGTGGTATGGCTACACCTTC. Combining the CDR3 with reference TRBV2 and TRBJ1-2 gives the whole variable domain EPEVTQTPSHQVTQMGQEVILRCVPISNHLYFYWYRQILGQKVEFLVSFYNNEISEKSEIFDDQFSVERPDGSNFTLKIRSTKLEDSAMYFCASSDSWYGYTFGSGTRLTVV.

The chain employs TRBV6-5 and TRBJ2-2, with D possibly being TRBD1 or TRBD2 (5 bases each). CDR1 is MNHEY, CDR2 SVGAGI, per germline. Trimming took 6 bases from V and 6 from J, leaving 17 bases between them. The CDR3 loop spans 15 amino acids. In DNA form, the CDR3 reads TGTGCCAGCAGCCCGGGACCCCGAGGGGCCGGGGAGCTGTTTTTT. Protein sequence: CASSPGPRGAGELFF.

This clone appeared a single time. This chain uses TRBV6-1 with TRBJ1-4; 7 bases align to TRBD1. The CDR3 totals 15 residues. V lost 3 bases, J lost 8 bases, and 9 bases stayed unmatched. Germline CDR1 and CDR2: MNHNS and SASEGT. Here the CDR3 reads CASSDSGRGEEKLFF. The DNA for the CDR3 is TGTGCCAGCAGTGATTCGGGCAGGGGGGAAGAAAAACTGTTTTTT.

The chain uses TRBV2 and TRBJ2-1; the D is unclear. CDR3 length: 13 residues. V was shortened by 8 bases and J by 10 bases, with 18 bases between the two germline ends. In germline, CDR1 is SNHLY, CDR2 FYNNEI. CDR3 nucleotides: TGTGCCAGCGGTCTCGGTGGGAAGGGAGAGCAGTTCTTC. This gives the protein CASGLGGKGEQFF.

V gene TRBV9 combines with J gene TRBJ1-4; 10 positions match TRBD1. CDR1 and CDR2 (germline): SGDLS, YYNGEE. This CDR3 region has 16 residues. The V segment lost 3 bases and the J segment 7 bases; nucleotides outside the gene matches: 9. CDR3 sequence (DNA): TGTGCCAGCAGCGCATATGGCGGGACAGGGGCTGAAAAACTGTTTTTT. Translating it yields CASSAYGGTGAEKLFF.

This rearrangement joins TRBV5-1 to TRBJ2-3; TRBD2 agrees at 7 bases. Trimming took 2 bases from V and 1 from J; bases not matched to a gene: 7. Germline V lookup: CDR1 SGHRS, CDR2 YFSETQ. The CDR3 spans 16 residues. CDR3 coding DNA: TGCGCCAGCAGCTTTGAAACTAGCGAGGGCACAGATACGCAGTATTTT. It encodes CASSFETSEGTDTQYF.

The rearrangement uses TRBV3-1 (or the pseudogene TRBV3-2) and TRBJ2-1; TRBD2 matches at 10 bases. Germline V CDR1 and CDR2: LGHDT, YNNKEL (reference sequence). V gave up 4 bases and J gave up 5 bases; unmatched junction bases: 8. The CDR3 is made up of 16 amino acids. DNA for the CDR3: TGTGCCAGCAGCCGCGCGGGAGCGGGAGGGCACAATGAGCAGTTCTTC. As protein: CASSRAGAGGHNEQFF.

J is TRBJ1-5 and V is TRBV7-2; TRBD1 might be the D (5 bases). CDR3 size: 15 residues. Trimming took off 0 bases at V and 1 base at J, with 7 bases between the two ends. Germline CDR1 is SGHTA and CDR2 is FQGNSA. The CDR3 DNA sequence: TGTGCCAGCAGCTTAGCGGCAGGGAGCAATCAGCCCCAGCATTTT. Its translation is CASSLAAGSNQPQHF.

The table lists this clone with a count of one. CDR3 sequence: CASSSGGRSNQPQHF. Written as DNA, the CDR3 is TGTGCCAGCAGTTCAGGAGGAAGGAGCAATCAGCCCCAGCATTTT. The chain combines TRBV2 with TRBJ1-5, with D hard to call. The ends were cut back, 5 bases at V and 1 base at J, with 12 bases in the middle. The CDR3 runs 15 residues. Germline CDR1 and CDR2: SNHLY and FYNNEI. Full variable domain (rest looked up from reference TRBV2 and TRBJ1-5): EPEVTQTPSHQVTQMGQEVILRCVPISNHLYFYWYRQILGQKVEFLVSFYNNEISEKSEIFDDQFSVERPDGSNFTLKIRSTKLEDSAMYFCASSSGGRSNQPQHFGDGTRLSIL.

The rearrangement uses TRBV6-5 and TRBJ1-3; D is uncertain. Germline loops: CDR1 MNHEY, CDR2 SVGAGI. V was clipped by 6 bases and J by 0 bases, with 6 bases between them. The CDR3 totals 13 residues. CDR3 amino acids: CASSPNSGNTIYF. Here the CDR3 DNA reads TGTGCCAGCAGCCCCAACTCTGGAAACACCATATATTTT.